Reported below is one T cell receptor beta chain. Repertoires were generated with immunoSEQ multiplex PCR, while TCRdb's copy carries only in-frame clones and drops some. The table shows about 100,000 clones, with approximately 90% occurring only once. This CDR3 is built from 13 residues. CDR1 MNHEY and CDR2 SVGAGI come from the germline V gene. The J segment lost 14 bases and the V segment lost 5 bases, leaving 14 bases of the junction unmatched. The data are from a study of control samples from healthy donors and cancer patients. The source material was blood. The TCR originated in a woman under 30 in good health. V is TRBV6-5 and J is TRBJ1-1; 7 bases agree with TRBD1. CDR3 residues: CASSHTLGRGGFF. The CDR3 nucleotides read TGTGCCAGCAGTCACACCCTGGGCAGGGGGGGCTTCTTT.